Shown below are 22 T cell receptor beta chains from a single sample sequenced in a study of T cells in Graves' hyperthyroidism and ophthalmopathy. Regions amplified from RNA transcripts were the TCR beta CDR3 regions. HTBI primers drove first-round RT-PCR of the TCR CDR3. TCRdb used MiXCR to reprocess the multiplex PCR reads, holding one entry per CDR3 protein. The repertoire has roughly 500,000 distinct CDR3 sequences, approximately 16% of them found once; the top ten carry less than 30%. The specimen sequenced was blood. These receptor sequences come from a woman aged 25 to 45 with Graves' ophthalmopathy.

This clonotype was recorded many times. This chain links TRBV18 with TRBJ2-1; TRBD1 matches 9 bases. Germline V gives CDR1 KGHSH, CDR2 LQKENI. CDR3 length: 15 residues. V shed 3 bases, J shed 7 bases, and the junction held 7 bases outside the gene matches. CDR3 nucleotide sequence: TGTGCCAGCTCACCGTACCCGGACAGGGGAAATGAGCAGTTCTTC. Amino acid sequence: CASSPYPDRGNEQFF. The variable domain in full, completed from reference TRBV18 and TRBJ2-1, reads NAGVMQNPRHLVRRRGQEARLRCSPMKGHSHVYWYRQLPEEGLKFMVYLQKENIIDESGMPKERFSAEFPKEGPSILRIQQVVRGDSAAYFCASSPYPDRGNEQFFGPGTRLTVL.

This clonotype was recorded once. The CDR3 here is CASSNRAAGNTIYF. DNA of the CDR3: TGTGCCAGCAGTAACAGGGCCGCAGGAAACACCATATATTTT. The genes are TRBV6-2 or TRBV6-3 and TRBJ1-3; D might be TRBD1 (6 bases). The CDR3 contains 14 residues. Germline V CDR1 and CDR2: MNHEY, SVGEGT. Trimming pared 5 bases from V and 4 bases from J, leaving 12 bases between.

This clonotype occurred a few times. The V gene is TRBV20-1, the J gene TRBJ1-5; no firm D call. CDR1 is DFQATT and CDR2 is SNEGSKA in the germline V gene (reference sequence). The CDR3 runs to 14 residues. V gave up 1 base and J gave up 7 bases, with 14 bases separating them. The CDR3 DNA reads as TGCAGTGCTAGAGGAGAGAAAGGTAACCAGCCCCAGCATTTT. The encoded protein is CSARGEKGNQPQHF.

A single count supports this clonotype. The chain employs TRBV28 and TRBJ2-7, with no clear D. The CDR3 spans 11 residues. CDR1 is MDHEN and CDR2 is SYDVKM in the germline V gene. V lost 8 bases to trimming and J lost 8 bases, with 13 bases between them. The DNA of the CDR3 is TGTGCCAGCCAAATGGGTAGTAAGCAGTACTTC. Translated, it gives CASQMGSKQYF.

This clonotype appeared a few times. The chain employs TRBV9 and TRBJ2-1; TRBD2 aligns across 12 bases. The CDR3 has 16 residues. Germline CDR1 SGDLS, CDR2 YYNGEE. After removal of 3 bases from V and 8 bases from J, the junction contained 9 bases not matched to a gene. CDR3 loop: CASSARLAGVLHEQFF. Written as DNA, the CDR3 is TGTGCCAGCAGCGCGAGACTAGCGGGAGTATTGCATGAGCAGTTCTTC.

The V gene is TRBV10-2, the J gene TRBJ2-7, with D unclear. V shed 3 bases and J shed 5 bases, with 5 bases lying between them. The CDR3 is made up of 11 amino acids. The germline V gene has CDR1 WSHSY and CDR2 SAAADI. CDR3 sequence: CASSDADEQYF. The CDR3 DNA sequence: TGCGCCAGCAGTGACGCAGACGAGCAGTACTTC.

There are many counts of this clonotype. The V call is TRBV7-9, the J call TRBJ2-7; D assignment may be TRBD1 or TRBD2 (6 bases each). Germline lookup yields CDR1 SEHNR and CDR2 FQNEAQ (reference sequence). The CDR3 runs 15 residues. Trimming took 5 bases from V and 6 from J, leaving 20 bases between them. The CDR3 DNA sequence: TGTGCCAGCAGCCTCTCGGAGGGGGATCTGTGCGAGCAGTACTTC. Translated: CASSLSEGDLCEQYF.

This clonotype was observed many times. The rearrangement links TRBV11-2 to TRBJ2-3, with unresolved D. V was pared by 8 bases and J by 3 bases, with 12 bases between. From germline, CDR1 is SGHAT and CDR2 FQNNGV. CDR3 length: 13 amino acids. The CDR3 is CASGMTSTDTQYF. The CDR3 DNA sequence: TGTGCCAGCGGGATGACCTCGACAGATACGCAGTATTTT.

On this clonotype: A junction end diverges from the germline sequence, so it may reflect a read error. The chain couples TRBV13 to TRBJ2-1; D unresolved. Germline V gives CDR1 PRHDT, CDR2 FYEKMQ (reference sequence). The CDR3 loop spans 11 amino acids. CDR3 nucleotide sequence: TGTACCAGCAGCTTCTATGCTGAGCAGTTCTTC. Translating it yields CTSSFYAEQFF.

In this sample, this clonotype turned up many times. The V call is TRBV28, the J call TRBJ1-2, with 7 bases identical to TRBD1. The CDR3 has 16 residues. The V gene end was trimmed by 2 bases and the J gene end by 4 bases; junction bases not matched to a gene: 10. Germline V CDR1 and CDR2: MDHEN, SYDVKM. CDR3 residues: CASSLATGTTFYGYTF. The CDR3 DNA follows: TGTGCCAGCAGTTTAGCGACAGGGACCACTTTCTATGGCTACACCTTC.

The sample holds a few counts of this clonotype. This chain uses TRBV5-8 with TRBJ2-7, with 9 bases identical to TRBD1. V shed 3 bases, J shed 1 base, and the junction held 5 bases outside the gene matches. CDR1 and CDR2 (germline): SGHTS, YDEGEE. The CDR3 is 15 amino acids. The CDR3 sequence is CASSSGQGVSYEQYF. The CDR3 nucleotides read TGTGCCAGCAGCTCGGGACAGGGAGTTTCCTACGAGCAGTACTTC.

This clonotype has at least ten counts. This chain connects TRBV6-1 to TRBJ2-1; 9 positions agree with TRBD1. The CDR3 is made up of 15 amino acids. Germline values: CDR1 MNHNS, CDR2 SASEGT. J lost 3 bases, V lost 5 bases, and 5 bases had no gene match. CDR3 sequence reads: CASSLQGARYNEQFF. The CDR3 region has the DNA TGTGCCAGCAGTTTACAGGGGGCCCGCTACAATGAGCAGTTCTTC.

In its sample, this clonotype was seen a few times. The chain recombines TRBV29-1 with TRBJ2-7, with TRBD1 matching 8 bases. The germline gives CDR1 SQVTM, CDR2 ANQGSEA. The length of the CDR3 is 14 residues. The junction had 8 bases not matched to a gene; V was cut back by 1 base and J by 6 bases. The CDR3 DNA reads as TGCAGCGTTGAAGGCTCAGGGGGCGAATCCGAGCAGTACTTC. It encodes CSVEGSGGESEQYF.

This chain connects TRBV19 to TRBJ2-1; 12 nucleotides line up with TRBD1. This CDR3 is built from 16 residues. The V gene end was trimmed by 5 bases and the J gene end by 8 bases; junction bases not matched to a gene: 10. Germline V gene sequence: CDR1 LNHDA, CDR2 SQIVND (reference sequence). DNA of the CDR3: TGTGCCAGTAGTGGCCGGGGACAGGGGGCGCGATATGAGCAGTTCTTC. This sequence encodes CASSGRGQGARYEQFF.

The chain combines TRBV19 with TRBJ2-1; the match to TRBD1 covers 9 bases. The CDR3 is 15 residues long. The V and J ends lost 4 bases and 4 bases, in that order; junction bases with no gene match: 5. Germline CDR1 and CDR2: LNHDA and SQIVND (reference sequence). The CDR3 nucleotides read TGTGCCAGTAGTAGAACAGGGGGCGCTTACAATGAGCAGTTCTTC. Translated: CASSRTGGAYNEQFF.

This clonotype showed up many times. The CDR3 sequence is CASSMGTPYEQYF. The CDR3 nucleotides are TGTGCCAGCAGTATGGGTACTCCCTACGAGCAGTACTTC. V usage is TRBV28 and J usage is TRBJ2-7; D gene unclear. Per the germline V gene, CDR1 is MDHEN and CDR2 is SYDVKM. The V and J ends lost 5 bases and 2 bases respectively, with 10 bases between them. This CDR3 has 13 amino acids.

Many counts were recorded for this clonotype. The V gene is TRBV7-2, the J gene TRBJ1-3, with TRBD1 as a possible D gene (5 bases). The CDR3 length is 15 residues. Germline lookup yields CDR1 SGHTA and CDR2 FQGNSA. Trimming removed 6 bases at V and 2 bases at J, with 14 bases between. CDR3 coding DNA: TGTGCCAGCAGGCCTAAATCGGGGGCTGGAAACACCATATATTTT. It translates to CASRPKSGAGNTIYF.

As DNA, the CDR3 is TGCGCCAGCAGCCAAGCTATGACCAGGGAGCTGTTTTTT. It codes for CASSQAMTRELFF. The chain couples TRBV4-3 to TRBJ2-2; no clear D. Germline CDR1 reads LGHNA; CDR2 reads YSLEER. Between the trimmed V and J ends, which lost 1 base and 9 bases, there was a span of 9 bases. The CDR3 has 13 residues.

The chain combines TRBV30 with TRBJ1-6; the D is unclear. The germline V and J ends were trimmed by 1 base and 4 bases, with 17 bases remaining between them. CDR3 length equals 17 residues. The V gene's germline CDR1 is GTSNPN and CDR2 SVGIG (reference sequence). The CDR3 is CAWSAAGAHHYNSPLHF. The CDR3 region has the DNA TGTGCCTGGAGTGCGGCAGGCGCCCACCATTATAATTCACCCCTCCACTTT.

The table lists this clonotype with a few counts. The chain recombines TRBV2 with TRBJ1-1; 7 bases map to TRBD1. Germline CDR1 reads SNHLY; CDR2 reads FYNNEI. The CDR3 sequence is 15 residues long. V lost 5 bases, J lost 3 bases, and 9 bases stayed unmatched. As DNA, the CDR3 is TGTGCCAGCAGTTTACTAACAGGGGCGTACACTGAAGCTTTCTTT. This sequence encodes CASSLLTGAYTEAFF.

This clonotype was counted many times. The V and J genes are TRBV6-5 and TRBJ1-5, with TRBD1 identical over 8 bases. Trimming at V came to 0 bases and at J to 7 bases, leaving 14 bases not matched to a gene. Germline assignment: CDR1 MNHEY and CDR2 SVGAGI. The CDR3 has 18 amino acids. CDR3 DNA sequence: TGTGCCAGCAGTTACTCGTTCCGGAGACAGGGGTTCTCCCAGCCCCAGCATTTT. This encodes CASSYSFRRQGFSQPQHF.

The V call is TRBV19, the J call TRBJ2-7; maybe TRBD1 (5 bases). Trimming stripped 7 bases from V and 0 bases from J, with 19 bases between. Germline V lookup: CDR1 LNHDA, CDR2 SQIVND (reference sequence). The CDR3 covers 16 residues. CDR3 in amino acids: CASTPNPSQASYEQYF. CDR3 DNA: TGTGCCAGTACCCCTAACCCGTCACAGGCCTCCTACGAGCAGTACTTC.